This T cell receptor beta chain was observed in a study of T cell responses to AZD1222 COVID-19 vaccine. Profiled with immunoSEQ multiplex PCR; TCRdb holds only in-frame clones, not every one. The sample consists of 90,000 to 120,000 clones, about 90% of them appearing once. V lost 5 bases, J lost 6 bases, and 9 bases stayed unmatched. The CDR3 is 16 amino acids. CDR1 and CDR2 (germline): SEHNR, FQNEAQ (reference sequence). This chain connects TRBV7-9 to TRBJ1-4, with 10 bases identical to TRBD1. The TCR was taken from an adult who received the AZD1222 COVID-19 vaccine. The source material was peripheral blood, sampled 28 days after the second AZD1222 dose. Here the CDR3 DNA reads TGTGCCAGCAGCCCCGACAGGGGGCTTTTTGATGAAAAACTGTTTTTT. Its protein product is CASSPDRGLFDEKLFF.